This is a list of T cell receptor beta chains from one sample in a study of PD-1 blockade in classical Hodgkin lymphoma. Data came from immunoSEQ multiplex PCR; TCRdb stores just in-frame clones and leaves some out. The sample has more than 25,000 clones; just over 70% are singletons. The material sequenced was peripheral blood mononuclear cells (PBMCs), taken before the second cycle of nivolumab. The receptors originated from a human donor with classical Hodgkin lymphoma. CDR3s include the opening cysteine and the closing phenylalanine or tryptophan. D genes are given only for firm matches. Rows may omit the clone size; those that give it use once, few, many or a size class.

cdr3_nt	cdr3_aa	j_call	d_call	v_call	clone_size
TGTGCCAGCAGCTTAAGCGGGATGAACACTGAAGCTTTCTTT	CASSLSGMNTEAFF	TRBJ1-1	-	TRBV11-3	-
TGTGCCAGTAGTATCCCAGGGACTGCACTACAGCCCCAGCATTTT	CASSIPGTALQPQHF	TRBJ1-5	-	TRBV19	few
TGTGCCAGCAGTTTATATGCCGGGGCCTACGAGCAGTACTTC	CASSLYAGAYEQYF	TRBJ2-7	-	TRBV28	-
TGTGCCAGCTCACGGCGCACCCAGGGAGCAGATACGCAGTATTTT	CASSRRTQGADTQYF	TRBJ2-3	-	TRBV18	few
TGTGCCAGCAGCCCCTTCGACAGGGTCACTGAAGCTTTCTTT	CASSPFDRVTEAFF	TRBJ1-1	TRBD1	TRBV6-5	-
TGTGCCAGCAGCCCACCCCAGGGGGCTGTTGTACAAAAACTGTTTTTT	CASSPPQGAVVQKLFF	TRBJ1-4	TRBD1	TRBV4-2	-
TGTGCCAGCAGCTTAGCCCCCCACAATGAGCAGTTCTTC	CASSLAPHNEQFF	TRBJ2-1	-	TRBV7-2	-
TGTGCCAGCAGTCCCCACGGTTTGGACACTGAAGCTTTCTTT	CASSPHGLDTEAFF	TRBJ1-1	-	TRBV28	-
TGTGCCAGCAGCTATGGCGTGGCGATTGGGAATGAGCAGTTCTTC	CASSYGVAIGNEQFF	TRBJ2-1	-	TRBV13	-
TGCGCCAGCAGCTTCGAGGGAGGGACCACTGAAGCTTTCTTT	CASSFEGGTTEAFF	TRBJ1-1	-	TRBV5-1	-
TGTGCCAGCACCGACAACCGAGAGGCTGGAAACACCATATATTTT	CASTDNREAGNTIYF	TRBJ1-3	-	TRBV7-9	-
TGTGCCAGCAGTTCCCGCAGCGGGAGTGGGTACGAGCAGTACTTC	CASSSRSGSGYEQYF	TRBJ2-7	TRBD2	TRBV6-5	-
TGTGCCAGCAGTTTGGGGACAGTTTACGAGCAGTACTTC	CASSLGTVYEQYF	TRBJ2-7	TRBD1	TRBV28	-
TGTGCCAGTAGTATCCTAGCGGTGTACAATGAGCAGTTCTTC	CASSILAVYNEQFF	TRBJ2-1	TRBD2	TRBV19	-
TGTGCCAGCAGCGCCTGGGACAGGGGTGGCTACACCTTC	CASSAWDRGGYTF	TRBJ1-2	TRBD1	TRBV9	once
TGTGCCAGCACAGGGACTAGCGGGGGGGCCACAGAGCAGTTCTTC	CASTGTSGGATEQFF	TRBJ2-1	TRBD2	TRBV28	once
TGTGCCAGCAGCTTAGCGGCAGAAAGCTCACCCCTCCACTTT	CASSLAAESSPLHF	TRBJ1-6	-	TRBV11-1	-
TGTGCCTGGAGTGACGGCCGAGCCAAAAACATTCAGTACTTC	CAWSDGRAKNIQYF	TRBJ2-4	-	TRBV30	-
TGCGCCAGCAGGATCGGGGTGGACTACGAGCAGTACTTC	CASRIGVDYEQYF	TRBJ2-7	-	TRBV5-1	-
TGTGCCAGCAGCAAAGGACCTAACAGGGTGGAGGCTGAAGCTTTCTTT	CASSKGPNRVEAEAFF	TRBJ1-1	-	TRBV21-1	few
TGTGCCAGCAGCTTGGCCTCCGGGCTCGAGCAGTACTTC	CASSLASGLEQYF	TRBJ2-7	-	TRBV5-6	few
TGTGCCAGCTATACCCCCGTCCCCCTATATTACGGGCAGTACTTC	CASYTPVPLYYGQYF	TRBJ2-7	-	TRBV6-5	-
TGTGCCAGCAGTGAAGACCCACGGGTCCGGAATCAGCCCCAGCATTTT	CASSEDPRVRNQPQHF	TRBJ1-5	-	TRBV6-1	few
TGCAGCGCCCTCAGGGCGCCAACTGAAGCTTTCTTT	CSALRAPTEAFF	TRBJ1-1	-	TRBV29-1	-
TGTGCCAGTAAGTCTGGGACAGGGGGCTCACCCCTCCACTTT	CASKSGTGGSPLHF	TRBJ1-6	TRBD1	TRBV19	few
TGTGCCAGCAGCCAGAAACAGGGGAGCTATGGCTACACCTTC	CASSQKQGSYGYTF	TRBJ1-2	TRBD1	TRBV7-8	-
TGCGCCAGCAGCCAAGAGGCCGAGCGGGAAGACAATGAGCAGTTCTTC	CASSQEAEREDNEQFF	TRBJ2-1	TRBD2	TRBV4-1	-
TGTGCCAGCTCCCCTGGACAGTTTACCTCTGGGGCCAACGTCCTGACTTTC	CASSPGQFTSGANVLTF	TRBJ2-6	-	TRBV27	-
TGTGCCACCAGCCCCCAGGACGGACAGGGTCGGATTGGAACTAGCACAGATACGCAGTATTTT	CATSPQDGQGRIGTSTDTQYF	TRBJ2-3	TRBD1	TRBV15	-
TGTGCCAGCAGCGCAACCGGGACAGATCTCGGACGTTGGGAGACCCAGTACTTC	CASSATGTDLGRWETQYF	TRBJ2-5	TRBD1	TRBV27	-
TGTGCCTGGAGAGGGGGAAACTCTGGAAACACCATATATTTT	CAWRGGNSGNTIYF	TRBJ1-3	-	TRBV30	once
TGTGCCAGCAGCTTCCTTCCAAACACTGAAGCTTTCTTT	CASSFLPNTEAFF	TRBJ1-1	-	TRBV5-4	-
TGTGCCAGCATGTGGGGGATGGGAGAGACCCAGTACTTC	CASMWGMGETQYF	TRBJ2-5	-	TRBV28	-
TGTGCCAGCAGTTTATCCGGGACTGAAGCTTTCTTT	CASSLSGTEAFF	TRBJ1-1	-	TRBV28	few
TGCAGCGTTGAGGATGGGGGGACAGGGCTAGATCCAGATACGCAGTATTTT	CSVEDGGTGLDPDTQYF	TRBJ2-3	TRBD1	TRBV29-1	few
TGTGCCAGCAGTTACACAGGGGGCTTGAACACTGAAGCTTTCTTT	CASSYTGGLNTEAFF	TRBJ1-1	TRBD1	TRBV6-5	-
TGTGCCAGCAGCCTCCGACAGGATCCTGGAAACACCATATATTTT	CASSLRQDPGNTIYF	TRBJ1-3	-	TRBV7-6	few
TGTGCCAGCAGTTTAGAAGGACTATCCACAGATACGCAGTATTTT	CASSLEGLSTDTQYF	TRBJ2-3	-	TRBV28	-
TGTGCCAGCAGTGAAGGACAGCGATATGAAGCTTTCTTT	CASSEGQRYEAFF	TRBJ1-1	-	TRBV6-1	-
TGCGCCAGCAGCTTGGTTGGGGGGGTGGACACTGAAGCTTTCTTT	CASSLVGGVDTEAFF	TRBJ1-1	-	TRBV5-1	-
TGCAGTGCTAGATGGCAGATGAAAGCTTTCTTT	CSARWQMKAFF	TRBJ1-1	-	TRBV20-1	few
TGTGCCAGCAGTGACCAGGGCGGGGAGCTGTTTTTT	CASSDQGGELFF	TRBJ2-2	-	TRBV2	-
TGCGCCAGCAGCCGACAGGTAGAAACTAATGAAAAACTGTTTTTT	CASSRQVETNEKLFF	TRBJ1-4	-	TRBV4-3	once
TGTGCCAGCAGCCAACAGGGGGCCGGGGCCAACGTCCTGACTTTC	CASSQQGAGANVLTF	TRBJ2-6	TRBD1	TRBV7-8	-
TGTGCCAGCAGTTTATCGGGGGGTAAAGAGCAGTACTTC	CASSLSGGKEQYF	TRBJ2-7	-	TRBV27	-
TGTGCCAGCAGCTTAGGGGGATTCCGCGAGACCCAGTACTTC	CASSLGGFRETQYF	TRBJ2-5	-	TRBV7-2	-
TGTGCCAGCAGCTCTGGGACAGGGGGCCACACCGGGGAGCTGTTTTTT	CASSSGTGGHTGELFF	TRBJ2-2	TRBD1	TRBV5-4	few
TGTGCCAGCAGCTTAGTGGCAGGGGGCCCCGGGGAGCTGTTTTTT	CASSLVAGGPGELFF	TRBJ2-2	TRBD1	TRBV7-8	-
TGTGCCAGCAGCTTGGAAGGGCGGGGGGGCTACAATGAGCAGTTCTTC	CASSLEGRGGYNEQFF	TRBJ2-1	TRBD2	TRBV5-6	once
TGTGCCAGTAGTGCCCCAGACAGGGGTAAGGGCTACACCTTC	CASSAPDRGKGYTF	TRBJ1-2	TRBD1	TRBV19	-
TGTGCCAGCAGCTTAGAAGGGAGCGGGAGTGGAGATACGCAGTATTTT	CASSLEGSGSGDTQYF	TRBJ2-3	TRBD2	TRBV7-9	-
TGTGCCATCAGTGAGTGGGGGAACACTGAAGCTTTCTTT	CAISEWGNTEAFF	TRBJ1-1	-	TRBV10-3	-
TGTGCCAGCAGCTTCGGGGGAGGGCCTTACAATGAGCAGTTCTTC	CASSFGGGPYNEQFF	TRBJ2-1	TRBD2	TRBV11-2	-
TGTGCCAGCAGCTTGGATCTCCCGGGGATCTCCAATGGTGAAAAACTGTTTTTT	CASSLDLPGISNGEKLFF	TRBJ1-4	-	TRBV5-4	-
TGTGCCAGCAGTTTGGGACAGGGGAATAGCTATGGCTACACCTTC	CASSLGQGNSYGYTF	TRBJ1-2	TRBD1	TRBV27	-